Listed below are T cell receptor beta chains from one sample, sequenced in a study of control samples from healthy donors and cancer patients. Profiled with immunoSEQ multiplex PCR; TCRdb holds only in-frame clones, not every one. This sample yields around 92,000 clones, of which around 80% are seen a single time; approximately 2% belongs to the top ten. Sample: blood. The receptor source for this set is a man in his sixties in good health. Each CDR3 is given without its conserved first and last residue. Fields, in order: V gene, J gene, clone size, CDR3 protein. Not every row has a clone size; where given, it reads once, few, many or a size class.

TRBV13,TRBJ1-3,.,ASSLRQESSGNTIY
TRBV6-5,TRBJ1-5,.,ASSPGTGDHQPQH
TRBV6-5,TRBJ1-2,.,ASSYSGGRYGYT
TRBV24-1,TRBJ2-1,.,ATSGFARNEQF
TRBV2,TRBJ1-5,few,ASSYLSNSNQPQH
TRBV14,TRBJ1-2,.,ASSRTSTGGGGYT
TRBV7-9,TRBJ2-1,.,ASSAPSSGDYNEQF
TRBV4-1,TRBJ2-3,.,ASSQVSIDTQY
TRBV6-4,TRBJ1-1,few,ASSDRWGEGTEAF
TRBV28,TRBJ1-5,.,ASSGGMGSNQPQH
TRBV6-5,TRBJ2-3,.,ATQLGGGDTDTQY
TRBV29-1,TRBJ2-1,.,SAFGSSGGFYNEQF
TRBV4-2,TRBJ2-5,.,ASSQEWGEGQKTQY
TRBV5-6,TRBJ2-3,.,ASSLGQGADTQY
TRBV28,TRBJ2-2,once,ASSLVPSGPTGELF
TRBV29-1,TRBJ2-2,once,SVVWGIGELF
TRBV2,TRBJ2-1,once,ASSSSVAYNEQF
TRBV25-1,TRBJ2-7,.,ASSKTFDEQY
TRBV7-6,TRBJ1-2,.,ASSLPGQSNYGYT
TRBV5-4,TRBJ2-7,few,ASSVGTNSYEQY
TRBV20-1,TRBJ1-4,.,SASAGTGAEKLF
TRBV3-1/TRBV3-2,TRBJ2-6,few,ASSRVRTGANVLT
TRBV19,TRBJ2-3,once,ASSTRQGAGSDTQY
TRBV28,TRBJ2-7,.,ASSFLLSTLYEQY
TRBV7-9,TRBJ2-3,.,ASSLLGQAIIDTQY
TRBV4-1,TRBJ2-5,.,ASSQIRDTQY
TRBV2,TRBJ2-1,once,ASKKVAAGNEQF
TRBV7-9,TRBJ2-5,.,ASSLSRVGEETQY
TRBV19,TRBJ1-6,.,ARVVSNTYNSPLH
TRBV7-9,TRBJ1-1,.,ASSLNRNTEAF
TRBV6-5,TRBJ2-7,.,ASSTLPDRSDEQY
TRBV7-9,TRBJ2-2,.,ASSLVTRAGELF
TRBV24-1,TRBJ1-5,.,ATSDGQGPLSPQH
TRBV18,TRBJ1-2,.,ASSPRSGEGYGYT
TRBV5-1,TRBJ2-1,.,ASSSLAGGYNEQF
TRBV5-1,TRBJ2-4,.,ASSGENIQY
TRBV29-1,TRBJ2-2,.,SAGNTGELF
TRBV11-2,TRBJ2-7,.,ASSLTGDEQY
TRBV6-5,TRBJ1-2,.,ASSYTDGRNGYT
TRBV7-6,TRBJ1-1,.,ASSEYHGGDTEAF
TRBV7-9,TRBJ1-1,.,ASSEGQLNTEAF
TRBV7-3,TRBJ2-5,.,ASSFSGGDRETQY
TRBV7-9,TRBJ2-3,.,ASSFSGGTPTQY
TRBV2,TRBJ2-7,.,ASSEIAGPPGEQY
TRBV6-4,TRBJ1-6,.,ASSDRSESPLH
TRBV6-2/TRBV6-3,TRBJ1-1,.,ASSYLRGRSTEAF
TRBV28,TRBJ2-7,.,ASSSSYEQY
TRBV24-1,TRBJ2-2,.,ATSRSDANTGELF